These 8 T cell receptor beta chains share one sample of origin, sequenced in a study of blood T cells in healthy people across ages. Alongside a J-beta primer mix, a sample-barcoded 5' primer served in a second PCR lasting about 7 to 11 cycles. Each CDR3 protein is one row after TCRdb ran MiXCR on the 5' RACE reads. The data show 700,000 to 850,000 distinct CDR3 sequences, approximately 55% seen once. The specimen was blood. All receptors derive from an elderly man in good health.

The chain uses TRBV7-2 and TRBJ1-1, with D possibly TRBD1 on 5 matching bases. Germline V CDR1 and CDR2: SGHTA, FQGNSA. V lost 5 bases, J lost 8 bases, and 12 bases lay in between. This CDR3 spans 12 amino acids. In DNA, the CDR3 is TGTGCCAGCAGCCGTACAGGCCGAGAAGCTTTCTTT. It translates to CASSRTGREAFF.

This clonotype appeared a few times. This chain connects TRBV29-1 to TRBJ2-1; TRBD1 agrees at 11 bases. The V gene's germline CDR1 is SQVTM and CDR2 ANQGSEA. The CDR3 runs to 15 residues. Losses at the gene ends were 7 bases for V and 4 bases for J; bases not matched to a gene: 9. The CDR3 nucleotides are TGCAGCGGCTCTACCGGGACAGGGGGTTACAATGAGCAGTTCTTC. This translates into CSGSTGTGGYNEQFF.

The genes are TRBV6-5 and TRBJ2-7; TRBD2 agrees at 7 bases. From germline, CDR1 is MNHEY and CDR2 SVGAGI. The CDR3 is 14 residues long. J lost 1 base, V lost 8 bases, and 8 bases had no gene match. DNA for the CDR3: TGTGCCAGCCATTTCAGCGGGAAATCCTACGAGCAGTACTTC. Its protein product is CASHFSGKSYEQYF.

The gene calls are TRBV27 and TRBJ1-1, with 10 bases that match TRBD1. Germline CDR1 and CDR2: MNHEY and SMNVEV (reference sequence). The trim removed 4 bases at V and 5 bases at J, leaving 10 bases unmatched. This CDR3 region has 16 residues. The CDR3 nucleotides read TGTGCCAGCAGTTCCCGAGCCGGGACAGGGGTGACTGAAGCTTTCTTT. This sequence encodes CASSSRAGTGVTEAFF.

The rearrangement uses TRBV18 and TRBJ2-1; D is possibly TRBD2 (6 bases). Germline V CDR1 and CDR2: KGHSH, LQKENI. V lost 1 base to trimming and J lost 0 bases, with 10 bases between them. This CDR3 is built from 16 residues. The CDR3 region has the DNA TGTGCCAGCTCACCACTAGCGGAGAGCTCCTACAATGAGCAGTTCTTC. This sequence encodes CASSPLAESSYNEQFF.

The J gene is TRBJ1-6, the V gene TRBV28, with no clear D. Germline-derived CDR1 and CDR2 are MDHEN and SYDVKM. This CDR3 spans 14 amino acids. V lost 7 bases and J lost 3, with 10 bases in between. The CDR3, as DNA: TGTGCCAGCAAGACACCTGACTATAATTCACCCCTCCACTTT. This translates into CASKTPDYNSPLHF. Full variable domain (outside the CDR3, taken from reference TRBV28 and TRBJ1-6): DVKVTQSSRYLVKRTGEKVFLECVQDMDHENMFWYRQDPGLGLRLIYFSYDVKMKEKGDIPEGYSVSREKKERFSLILESASTNQTSMYLCASKTPDYNSPLHFGNGTRLTVT.

This clonotype was detected a few times. The V call is TRBV5-1, the J call TRBJ2-1; D not certain. Trimming pared 4 bases from V and 5 bases from J, leaving 10 bases between. CDR1 and CDR2 from the germline V gene are SGHRS and YFSETQ. This CDR3 spans 13 amino acids. CDR3 sequence (DNA): TGCGCCAGCAGCGGTACTTTAAACAATGAGCAGTTCTTC. It translates to CASSGTLNNEQFF.

This chain links TRBV12-3 or TRBV12-4 with TRBJ1-1, with 7 bases identical to TRBD1. This CDR3 contains 14 residues. J lost 5 bases, V lost 6 bases, and 9 bases had no gene match. The CDR3 nucleotides read TGTGCCAGCAGCCAACAGGGGATCGGGACTGAAGCTTTCTTT. Translation: CASSQQGIGTEAFF.